The 17 T cell receptor beta chains presented below share a single source sample, sequenced in a study of OX40 agonist ivuxolimab in advanced cancers. Clones were sequenced by immunoSEQ multiplex PCR, and TCRdb holds only the in-frame ones, with some missing. The sample lists fewer than 25,000 clones, 86% occurring once. The sample in question was CD4+ or CD8+ T cells sorted from blood, obtained in a trial of the OX40 agonist ivuxolimab. The receptors shown here come from an adult with an advanced solid tumor such as melanoma, head and neck, liver or kidney cancer.

This chain uses TRBV6-5 with TRBJ2-7; 12 bases are shared with TRBD2. Germline CDR1 reads MNHEY; CDR2 reads SVGAGI. V was clipped by 7 bases and J by 0 bases; unmatched bases: 4. CDR3 length equals 15 residues. CDR3 loop: CASNTLAGGSYEQYF. In DNA form, the CDR3 reads TGTGCCAGCAACACACTAGCGGGGGGCTCCTACGAGCAGTACTTC.

V usage is TRBV4-3 and J usage is TRBJ2-7; 7 positions match TRBD2. V lost 0 bases, J lost 3 bases, and 5 bases stayed unmatched. Germline V lookup: CDR1 LGHNA, CDR2 YSLEER. This CDR3 is built from 15 residues. This CDR3 is CASSQEAGLNYEQYF. The CDR3, as DNA: TGCGCCAGCAGCCAAGAAGCGGGACTTAACTACGAGCAGTACTTC.

The chain is built from TRBV10-3 and TRBJ2-2; D is unclear. V lost 3 bases to trimming and J lost 5 bases, with 1 base between them. Germline V CDR1 and CDR2: ENHRY, SYGVKD. This CDR3 region has 11 residues. The CDR3, as DNA: TGTGCCATCAGTGATACCGGGGAGCTGTTTTTT. Its translation is CAISDTGELFF.

The chain carries TRBV19 and TRBJ2-7; 11 bases fit TRBD1. J was trimmed by 2 bases and V by 3 bases; bases with no gene match: 6. The germline V gene has CDR1 LNHDA and CDR2 SQIVND (reference sequence). This CDR3 comprises 16 residues. The DNA of the CDR3 is TGTGCCAGTAGTATTGGACAGGGGGCGAAAACCTACGAGCAGTACTTC. Its protein product is CASSIGQGAKTYEQYF.

This chain links TRBV15 with TRBJ2-1, with a possible D match to TRBD2 (6 bases). The CDR3 sequence is 15 residues long. CDR1 is LNHNV and CDR2 is YYDKDF in the germline V gene (reference sequence). V was clipped by 1 base and J by 3 bases, with 10 bases between them. CDR3 region: CATSRVTGDYNEQFF. CDR3 coding DNA: TGTGCCACCAGCAGAGTTACGGGAGACTACAATGAGCAGTTCTTC.

V gene TRBV7-6 combines with J gene TRBJ2-7; unclear D gene. This CDR3 region has 12 residues. Germline V gene data show CDR1 as SGHVS and CDR2 as FNYEAQ. Trimming took 5 bases from V and 6 from J, leaving 11 bases between them. The CDR3 DNA reads TGTGCCAGCAGCCCGGCGACTGGCGAGCAGTACTTC. It is translated as CASSPATGEQYF.

This clone appeared once. J is TRBJ1-1 and V is TRBV9; D is unresolved. CDR1 and CDR2 from the germline V gene are SGDLS and YYNGEE. V was clipped by 4 bases and J by 0 bases, with 10 bases between them. This CDR3 spans 14 amino acids. CDR3 amino acids: CASSPYDMNTEAFF. CDR3 nucleotide sequence: TGTGCCAGCAGCCCGTATGACATGAACACTGAAGCTTTCTTT.

This clone was counted once. J is TRBJ2-7 and V is TRBV13; TRBD2 might be the D (6 bases). V was cut by 4 bases and J by 4 bases, with 35 bases left in between. This CDR3 comprises 21 residues. The V gene's germline CDR1 is PRHDT and CDR2 FYEKMQ (reference sequence). Here the CDR3 DNA reads TGTGCCAGCAGCTCCCGTGGGAGGACGGCCTCGGAAACAGGAGGGGCTTACGAGCAGTACTTC. This sequence encodes CASSSRGRTASETGGAYEQYF.

V is TRBV5-4 and J is TRBJ2-7, with TRBD1 identical over 8 bases. V was clipped by 2 bases and J by 5 bases; unmatched bases: 3. CDR1 and CDR2 (germline): SGHNT, YYREEE (reference sequence). This CDR3 has 13 residues. Here the CDR3 reads CASSFDRGHEQYF. The CDR3 DNA is TGTGCCAGCAGCTTTGACAGGGGTCACGAGCAGTACTTC.

This clone was detected once. The chain carries TRBV9 and TRBJ1-1; no definite D call. In germline, CDR1 is SGDLS, CDR2 YYNGEE. The CDR3 consists of 15 residues. The V end was cut by 0 bases, the J end by 8 bases, with 17 bases between. This CDR3 reads CASSVDPDYLSEAFF. CDR3 sequence (DNA): TGTGCCAGCAGCGTAGACCCCGACTATTTGAGCGAAGCTTTCTTT.

The J gene is TRBJ1-2, the V gene TRBV5-1; 11 nucleotides match TRBD1. CDR3 length: 13 amino acids. Germline V gene sequence: CDR1 SGHRS, CDR2 YFSETQ. V was clipped by 3 bases and J by 7 bases; unmatched bases: 2. DNA for the CDR3: TGCGCCAGCAGCTGGACAGGGGGCCGTGGCTACACCTTC. This translates into CASSWTGGRGYTF.

This clone has just one count. The V call is TRBV12-5, the J call TRBJ2-7; D is undetermined. CDR1 LGHNT and CDR2 FRNRAP come from the germline V gene. The CDR3 length is 15 residues. Trimming took off 1 base at V and 6 bases at J, with 16 bases between the two ends. The CDR3 DNA reads as TGTGCTAGTGGTTTGGCGGCAACCTCTCTGGTCGAGCAGTACTTC. This sequence encodes CASGLAATSLVEQYF.

The V and J genes are TRBV5-1 and TRBJ1-2; a weak D match, TRBD1 (6 bases). In germline, CDR1 is SGHRS, CDR2 YFSETQ. Trimming removed 4 bases from V and 7 bases from J, with 17 bases in between. This CDR3 comprises 14 residues. Written as DNA, the CDR3 is TGCGCCAGCAGCAACGGACAGCTGTACTCTGGCTACACCTTC. It is translated as CASSNGQLYSGYTF.

The gene calls are TRBV7-2 and TRBJ2-5; D might be TRBD1 (6 bases). This CDR3 has 14 residues. V dropped 4 bases and J dropped 5 bases, with 14 bases sitting between them. Germline CDR1 reads SGHTA; CDR2 reads FQGNSA. The CDR3, as DNA: TGTGCCAGCAGCTCACTCAGGGGAATGGAGACCCAGTACTTC. It encodes CASSSLRGMETQYF.

CDR3 sequence reads: CASKLGQGGYEQYF. The CDR3 DNA sequence: TGTGCCAGCAAGCTTGGGCAAGGGGGCTACGAGCAGTACTTC. J is TRBJ2-7 and V is TRBV27, with D tentatively TRBD1 (6 bases). Looked up from germline, CDR1 is MNHEY and CDR2 is SMNVEV (reference sequence). Trimming stripped 7 bases from V and 3 bases from J, with 16 bases between. The CDR3 loop spans 14 amino acids.

The chain couples TRBV4-2 to TRBJ2-1; D gene uncertain. Between the trimmed V and J ends, which lost 4 bases and 5 bases, there was a span of 12 bases. CDR3 length: 14 residues. The germline V gene has CDR1 LGHNA and CDR2 YNFKEQ. The chain's CDR3 is CASSLLPRDNEQFF. In DNA, the CDR3 is TGTGCCAGCAGCCTATTGCCGCGTGACAATGAGCAGTTCTTC.

J is TRBJ2-1 and V is TRBV27; no firm D call. Germline lookup yields CDR1 MNHEY and CDR2 SMNVEV (reference sequence). This CDR3 is 13 amino acids long. Trimming stripped 3 bases from V and 3 bases from J, with 6 bases between. As DNA, the CDR3 is TGTGCCAGCAGTTTGTACAGCTACAATGAGCAGTTCTTC. Residues: CASSLYSYNEQFF.